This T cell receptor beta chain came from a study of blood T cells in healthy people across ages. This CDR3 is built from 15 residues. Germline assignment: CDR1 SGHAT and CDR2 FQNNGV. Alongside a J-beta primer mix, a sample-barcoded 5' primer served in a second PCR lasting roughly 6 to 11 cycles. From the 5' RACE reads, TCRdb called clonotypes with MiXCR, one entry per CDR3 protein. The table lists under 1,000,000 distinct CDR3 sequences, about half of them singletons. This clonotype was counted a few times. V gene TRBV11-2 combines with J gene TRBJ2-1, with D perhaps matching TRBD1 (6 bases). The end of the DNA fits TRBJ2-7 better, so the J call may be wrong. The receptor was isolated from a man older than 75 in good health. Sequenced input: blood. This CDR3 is CASSPDGGSYNEQYF. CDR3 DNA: TGTGCCAGCAGCCCAGATGGGGGCTCCTACAATGAGCAGTACTTC.